The clone carrying this TCR beta chain occurred a few times. The antigen remains undetermined. V was trimmed by 5 bases and J by 7 bases, leaving 12 bases between them. CDR3 length equals 12 residues. The germline V gene has CDR1 SGHTA and CDR2 FQGNSA. The sample originates from a study of blood T cells in healthy people across ages. Study-wide background: With template switching, about one barcoded beta molecule was captured per two T cells.

Sample-barcoded 5' priming and a J-beta primer mix drove a second PCR of roughly 7 to 11 cycles. TCRdb re-called the 5' RACE reads through MiXCR, storing one row per CDR3 protein. The sample lists approximately 810,000 distinct CDR3 sequences, roughly 34% seen once, with 13% in the top ten. Study-wide results and limits: Observed TCR beta diversity per million T cells went down as age went up. This fall followed a roughly linear course with age. Expanded clonotype changes were possibly confounded by unknown donor CMV status.

Sequenced input: blood. The source is a man between 18 and 35 years old in good health. The chain joins TRBV7-2 to TRBJ2-7, with D unclear. CDR3 nucleotide sequence: TGTGCCAGCAGCCCTCACCTCGATGAGCAGTACTTC. Its translation: CASSPHLDEQYF. Complete variable domain (other parts from reference TRBV7-2 and TRBJ2-7): GAGVSQSPSNKVTEKGKDVELRCDPISGHTALYWYRQSLGQGLEFLIYFQGNSAPDKSGLPSDRFSAERTGGSVSTLTIQRTQQEDSAVYLCASSPHLDEQYFGPGTRLTVT.